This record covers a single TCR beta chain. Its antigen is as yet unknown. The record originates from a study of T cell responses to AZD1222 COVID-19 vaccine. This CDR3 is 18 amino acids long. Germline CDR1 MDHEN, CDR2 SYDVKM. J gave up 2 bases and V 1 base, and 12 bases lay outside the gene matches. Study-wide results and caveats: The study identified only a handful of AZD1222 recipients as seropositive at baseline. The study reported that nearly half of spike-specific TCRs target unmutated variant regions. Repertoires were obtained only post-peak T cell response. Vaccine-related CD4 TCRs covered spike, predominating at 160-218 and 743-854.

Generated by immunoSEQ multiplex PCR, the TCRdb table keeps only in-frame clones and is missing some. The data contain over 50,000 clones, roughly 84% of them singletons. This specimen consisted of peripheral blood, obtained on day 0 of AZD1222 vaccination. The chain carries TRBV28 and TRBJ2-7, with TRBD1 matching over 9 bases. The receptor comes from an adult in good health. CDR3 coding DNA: TGTGCCAGCAGTTTATCGGGGACAGGGTATGAGAGTCCCTACGAGCAGTACTTC. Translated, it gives CASSLSGTGYESPYEQYF.